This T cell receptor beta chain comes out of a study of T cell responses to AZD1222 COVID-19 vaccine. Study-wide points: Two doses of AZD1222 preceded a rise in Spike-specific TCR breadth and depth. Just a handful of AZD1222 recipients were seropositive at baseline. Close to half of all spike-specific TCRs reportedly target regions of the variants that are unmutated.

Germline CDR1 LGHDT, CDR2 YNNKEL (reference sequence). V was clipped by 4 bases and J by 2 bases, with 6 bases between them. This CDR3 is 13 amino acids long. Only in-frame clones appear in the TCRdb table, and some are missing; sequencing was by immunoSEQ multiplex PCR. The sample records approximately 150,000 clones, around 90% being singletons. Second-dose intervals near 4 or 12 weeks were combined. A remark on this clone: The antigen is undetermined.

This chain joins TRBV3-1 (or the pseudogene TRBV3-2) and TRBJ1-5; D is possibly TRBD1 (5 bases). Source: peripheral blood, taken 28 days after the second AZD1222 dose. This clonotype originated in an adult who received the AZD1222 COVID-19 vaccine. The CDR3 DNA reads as TGTGCCAGCAGCCTCAGGGGCAATCAGCCCCAGCATTTT. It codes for CASSLRGNQPQHF.